This entry features one T cell receptor beta chain sequence. 13 Jbeta primers and 60 Vbeta primers were used for the PCR. Clones were sequenced by immunoSEQ multiplex PCR, and TCRdb holds only the in-frame ones, with some missing. The sample shows approximately 190,000 clones, roughly 80% of them seen only once. This specimen comes from a study of cytomegalovirus exposure and HLA in healthy donors. Trimming shortened V by 5 bases and J by 0 bases, and 14 bases separated the two germline ends. This CDR3 comprises 16 residues. Germline CDR1 reads LNHDA; CDR2 reads SQIVND (reference sequence). The TCR comes from a man aged 40-50 years in good health and CMV-seropositive. The chain joins TRBV19 to TRBJ1-3; D ambiguous. Material: PBMCs. The DNA of the CDR3 is TGTGCCAGTAGTTCCCTAGGCACTACCTCTGGAAACACCATATATTTT. Its translation is CASSSLGTTSGNTIYF.